The next 21 T cell receptor beta chains were all read from a single sample in a study of cytomegalovirus exposure and HLA in healthy donors (dated by TCRdb to about 2017). Library construction relied on the immunoSEQ multiplex PCR assay. For the multiplex PCR, a mixture combining 60 forward primers for TCR Vbeta segments and 13 reverse primers for TCR Jbeta segments was used. Not all clones reach the TCRdb copy of this immuneACCESS table, which keeps in-frame sequences only. Checked studies attribute under half of the gap to unresolved V genes and leave the rest unexplained. The sample's table covers about 160,000 clones. The ten largest clones add up to 2.1% of the sample. Sequencing input: PBMCs. The receptors originated from a man between 25 and 39 years old in good health and CMV-seronegative.

The chain has TRBV27 and TRBJ2-5, with 7 bases identical to TRBD2. Germline CDR1 and CDR2: MNHEY and SMNVEV (reference sequence). Trimming at V came to 2 bases and at J to 7 bases, leaving 7 bases not matched to a gene. The CDR3 spans 14 residues. The CDR3 region is CASSLGGGFGTQYF. CDR3 nucleotide sequence: TGTGCCAGCAGTTTAGGCGGGGGATTTGGGACCCAGTACTTC.

CDR3 DNA: TGCGCCAGCAGCGCTCAGGGGGCTCATGGCTACACCTTC. It encodes CASSAQGAHGYTF. The V call is TRBV10-2, the J call TRBJ1-2; 8 bases match TRBD1. CDR3 length equals 13 residues. With 6 bases clipped from V and 6 bases from J, the junction kept 6 bases outside the gene matches. CDR1 and CDR2 from the germline V gene are WSHSY and SAAADI.

The chain joins TRBV29-1 to TRBJ1-1; a weak D match, TRBD1 (6 bases). The CDR3 has 13 amino acids. V dropped 7 bases and J dropped 0 bases, with 12 bases sitting between them. Germline V gives CDR1 SQVTM, CDR2 ANQGSEA. CDR3 sequence: CSGTGQLNTEAFF. The CDR3 DNA reads TGCAGCGGAACAGGGCAGCTGAACACTGAAGCTTTCTTT.

On this clone: One end of the junction does not line up with germline, which may come from a read error. Other DNA sequences of this sample code for an identical CDR3. This chain links TRBV19 with TRBJ1-4; the D gene is possibly TRBD1 (5 bases). Germline V gene sequence: CDR1 LNHDA, CDR2 SQIVND (reference sequence). The CDR3 has 16 amino acids. The CDR3 DNA follows: TGTGCCAGTAGTAGGGCGACGGGGGGAACTAATGAAAAGCTGTTTTTT. This sequence encodes CASSRATGGTNEKLFF.

This chain uses TRBV9 with TRBJ1-3, with a possible D match to TRBD1 (6 bases). The V gene lost 0 bases and the J gene lost 2 bases, with 9 bases spanning the gap. The V gene's germline CDR1 is SGDLS and CDR2 YYNGEE. The CDR3 covers 15 residues. The CDR3 bases are TGTGCCAGCAGCGTAGGGGGGCCCCCTGGAAACACCATATATTTT. Its protein is CASSVGGPPGNTIYF.

The chain recombines TRBV30 with TRBJ2-5, with D perhaps TRBD1 (5 bases). The germline CDR1 and CDR2 sequences are GTSNPN and SVGIG (reference sequence). V lost 1 base to trimming and J lost 7 bases, with 16 bases between them. This CDR3 has 14 amino acids. This CDR3 reads CAWSASSGYGTQYF. For the CDR3, the DNA is TGTGCCTGGAGTGCCTCATCAGGGTATGGGACCCAGTACTTC.

The chain couples TRBV6-4 to TRBJ2-7; 11 nucleotides agree with TRBD2. The CDR3 sequence is 18 residues long. The trim removed 2 bases at V and 4 bases at J, leaving 13 bases unmatched. The germline CDR1 and CDR2 sequences are MRHNA and SNTAGT. The DNA for the CDR3 is TGTGCCAGCAGTGACAGGGATAGCGGGAGGGGCACTCCTTACGAGCAGTACTTC. This gives the protein CASSDRDSGRGTPYEQYF.

As for this clone: At one of its ends the junction is not consistent with the germline gene, which may arise from a read error. V gene TRBV7-7 combines with J gene TRBJ2-1, with TRBD2 identical over 11 bases. This CDR3 is 14 amino acids long. CDR1 SSHAT and CDR2 FNYEAQ come from the germline V gene (reference sequence). CDR3 in DNA: TGTGCCAGCAGCCTAGCGGGAGGTAGTAATGAGCAGTTCTTC. Its translation is CASSLAGGSNEQFF.

The rearrangement joins TRBV7-9 to TRBJ1-1; TRBD1 is a possible D gene (5 bases). The CDR3 runs 11 residues. Trimming removed 4 bases from V and 10 bases from J, with 10 bases in between. Looked up from germline, CDR1 is SEHNR and CDR2 is FQNEAQ (reference sequence). CDR3 coding DNA: TGTGCCAGCAGCTGGGACGGGGGAGCTTTCTTT. Translated, it gives CASSWDGGAFF. The variable domain in full, completed from reference TRBV7-9 and TRBJ1-1, reads DTGVSQNPRHKITKRGQNVTFRCDPISEHNRLYWYRQTLGQGPEFLTYFQNEAQLEKSRLLSDRFSAERPKGSFSTLEIQRTEQGDSAMYLCASSWDGGAFFGQGTRLTVV.

The chain is built from TRBV5-1 and TRBJ2-2; 13 bases match TRBD2. CDR3 length: 15 residues. Germline V gene sequence: CDR1 SGHRS, CDR2 YFSETQ. V shed 3 bases, J shed 7 bases, and the junction held 3 bases outside the gene matches. The CDR3 bases are TGCGCCAGCAGCTGGACTAGCGGGAGTGGCGGGGAGCTGTTTTTT. Its translation: CASSWTSGSGGELFF.

This chain connects TRBV6-5 to TRBJ2-3; unclear D gene. CDR1 and CDR2 from the germline V gene are MNHEY and SVGAGI. Trimming stripped 2 bases from V and 3 bases from J, with 6 bases between. This CDR3 contains 13 residues. The CDR3 reads CASSYVETDTQYF. CDR3 DNA: TGTGCCAGCAGTTACGTCGAGACAGATACGCAGTATTTT.

CDR3 sequence (DNA): TGTGCCAGCAGCTTCAACAGGGTGAACGTGTCCTACGAGCAGTACTTC. Its protein is CASSFNRVNVSYEQYF. This chain joins TRBV7-9 and TRBJ2-7; tentatively, D is TRBD1 (6 bases). Trimming took 3 bases from V and 1 from J, leaving 16 bases between them. CDR3 length: 16 residues. In germline, CDR1 is SEHNR, CDR2 FQNEAQ (reference sequence).

This sequence joins TRBV10-2 and TRBJ2-7; no clear D. CDR1 and CDR2 (germline): WSHSY, SAAADI. The CDR3 is 12 residues long. V lost 2 bases to trimming and J lost 3 bases, with 5 bases between them. The CDR3 sequence: CASSEILYEQYF. The CDR3 region has the DNA TGCGCCAGCAGTGAGATCCTCTACGAGCAGTACTTC.

The chain links TRBV5-1 to TRBJ2-7, with D possibly being TRBD2 (6 bases). V lost 0 bases and J 3 bases, leaving 19 bases between the germline ends. CDR3 length equals 17 residues. The V gene's germline CDR1 is SGHRS and CDR2 YFSETQ. In nucleotides, the CDR3 is TGCGCCAGCAGCTTGGGGTTTTTGCGGGATTCCCGCTACGAGCAGTACTTC. This gives the protein CASSLGFLRDSRYEQYF.

V and J are TRBV30 and TRBJ2-1; TRBD1 matches 9 bases. The CDR3 is 15 amino acids. Losses at the gene ends were 4 bases for V and 8 bases for J; bases not matched to a gene: 12. The germline gives CDR1 GTSNPN, CDR2 SVGIG (reference sequence). CDR3 amino acids: CAWNKGQGPGHEQFF. CDR3 nucleotides: TGTGCCTGGAACAAAGGACAGGGGCCCGGTCATGAGCAGTTCTTC.

The chain is built from TRBV4-1 and TRBJ1-5; 10 nucleotides align to TRBD1. This CDR3 has 15 amino acids. CDR1 and CDR2 from the germline V gene are MGHRA and YSYEKL. The trim removed 6 bases at V and 3 bases at J, leaving 5 bases unmatched. The CDR3 sequence is CASSRDRGDNQPQHF. In nucleotides, the CDR3 is TGCGCCAGCAGTCGGGACAGGGGAGACAATCAGCCCCAGCATTTT.

This chain uses TRBV5-1 with TRBJ2-1, with 11 bases that match TRBD2. With 6 bases clipped from V and 6 bases from J, the junction kept 14 bases outside the gene matches. The CDR3 sequence is 17 residues long. Germline lookup yields CDR1 SGHRS and CDR2 YFSETQ. CDR3 bases: TGCGCCAGCAACCCCCTTCGTAGCGGGAGGGCCGCCAATGAGCAGTTCTTC. Encoded protein: CASNPLRSGRAANEQFF.

This sequence joins TRBV9 and TRBJ2-1; 8 nucleotides match TRBD2. J was trimmed by 4 bases and V by 3 bases; bases with no gene match: 9. The length of the CDR3 is 16 residues. CDR1 is SGDLS and CDR2 is YYNGEE in the germline V gene. As DNA, the CDR3 is TGTGCCAGCAGCGGCCTGAGTGGGACTAGATACAATGAGCAGTTCTTC. Amino acid sequence: CASSGLSGTRYNEQFF.

The chain has TRBV5-1 and TRBJ2-3, with D maybe TRBD2 (5 bases). The germline V gene has CDR1 SGHRS and CDR2 YFSETQ. This CDR3 is 14 amino acids long. Trimming cost V 1 base and J 5 bases, with 11 bases left between them. CDR3 protein: CASSLSNGVDTQYF. In DNA, the CDR3 is TGCGCCAGCAGCTTGTCGAACGGGGTAGATACGCAGTATTTT. Full variable domain (rest looked up from reference TRBV5-1 and TRBJ2-3): KAGVTQTPRYLIKTRGQQVTLSCSPISGHRSVSWYQQTPGQGLQFLFEYFSETQRNKGNFPGRFSGRQFSNSRSEMNVSTLELGDSALYLCASSLSNGVDTQYFGPGTRLTVL.

V and J are TRBV18 and TRBJ2-2, with D possibly TRBD1 on 5 matching bases. The CDR3 length is 15 residues. Germline CDR1 and CDR2: KGHSH and LQKENI. V lost 3 bases and J lost 1, with 9 bases in between. The CDR3 bases are TGTGCCAGCTCACCGGGGCAGAAGAACACCGGGGAGCTGTTTTTT. Its protein is CASSPGQKNTGELFF.

This chain uses TRBV5-5 with TRBJ2-2, with 8 nucleotides matching TRBD2. The V gene's germline CDR1 is SGHKS and CDR2 YYEKEE (reference sequence). The J segment lost 5 bases and the V segment lost 5 bases, leaving 5 bases of the junction unmatched. This CDR3 has 14 amino acids. The CDR3 here is CASRRSGGTGELFF. For the CDR3, the DNA is TGTGCCAGCAGGCGGTCGGGGGGGACCGGGGAGCTGTTTTTT. The full variable domain, in which reference TRBV5-5 and TRBJ2-2 provide the parts outside the CDR3, is DAGVTQSPTHLIKTRGQQVTLRCSPISGHKSVSWYQQVLGQGPQFIFQYYEKEERGRGNFPDRFSARQFPNYSSELNVNALLLGDSALYLCASRRSGGTGELFFGEGSRLTVL.